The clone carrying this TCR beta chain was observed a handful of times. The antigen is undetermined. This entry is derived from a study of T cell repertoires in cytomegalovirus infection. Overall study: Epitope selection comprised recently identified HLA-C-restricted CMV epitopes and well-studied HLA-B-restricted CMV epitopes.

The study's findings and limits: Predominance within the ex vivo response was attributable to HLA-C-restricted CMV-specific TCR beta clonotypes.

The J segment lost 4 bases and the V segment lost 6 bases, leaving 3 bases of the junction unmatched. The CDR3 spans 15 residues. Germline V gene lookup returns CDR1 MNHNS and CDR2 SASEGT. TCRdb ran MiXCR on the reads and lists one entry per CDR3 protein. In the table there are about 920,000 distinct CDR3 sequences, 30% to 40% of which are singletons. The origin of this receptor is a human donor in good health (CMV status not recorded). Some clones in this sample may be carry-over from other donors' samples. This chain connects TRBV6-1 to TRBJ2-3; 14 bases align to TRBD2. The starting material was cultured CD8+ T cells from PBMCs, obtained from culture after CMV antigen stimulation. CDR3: CASRVTSGGADTQYF. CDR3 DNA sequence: TGTGCCAGCAGGGTGACTAGCGGGGGGGCAGATACGCAGTATTTT.